The clone carrying this T cell receptor (beta chain) was seen a handful of times. TCRdb's copy holds only in-frame clones and misses some; the assay was immunoSEQ multiplex PCR. The repertoire holds roughly 200,000 clones, with more than 70% as singletons. This entry belongs to a study of blood T cell repertoires in COVID-19. Study details: The United States, Italy and Spain provided the acute and convalescent COVID-19 samples. Sample material is recorded as cDNA or gDNA derived from T cells, B-cell-depleted T cells, or PBMCs.

CDR3 length: 13 residues. Germline V gene lookup returns CDR1 MDHEN and CDR2 SYDVKM. Trimming cost V 10 bases and J 1 base; bases outside gene matches: 4. The TCR originated in a young man with active or convalescent COVID-19. The chain has TRBV28 and TRBJ2-3, with 8 bases that match TRBD2. Sequences were obtained from peripheral blood. The CDR3 DNA sequence: TGTGCCATAGCGGGACTGGGCACAGATACGCAGTATTTT. Its protein product is CAIAGLGTDTQYF.